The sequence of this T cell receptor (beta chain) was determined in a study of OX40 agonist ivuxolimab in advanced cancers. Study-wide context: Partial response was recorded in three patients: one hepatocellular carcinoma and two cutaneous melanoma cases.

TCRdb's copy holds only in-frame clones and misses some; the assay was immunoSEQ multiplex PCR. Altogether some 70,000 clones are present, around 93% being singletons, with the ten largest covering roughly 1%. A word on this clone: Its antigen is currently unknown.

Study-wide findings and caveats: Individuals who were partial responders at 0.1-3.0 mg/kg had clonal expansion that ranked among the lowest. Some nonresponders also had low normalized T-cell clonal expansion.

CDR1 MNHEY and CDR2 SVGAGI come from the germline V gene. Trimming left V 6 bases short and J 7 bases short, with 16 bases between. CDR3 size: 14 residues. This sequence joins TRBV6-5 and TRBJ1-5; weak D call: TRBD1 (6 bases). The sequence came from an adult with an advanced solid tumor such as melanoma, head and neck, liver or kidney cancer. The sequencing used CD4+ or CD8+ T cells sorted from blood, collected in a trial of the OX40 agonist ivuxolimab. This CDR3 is CASSPRGGSQPQHF. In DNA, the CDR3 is TGTGCCAGCAGCCCCAGGGGAGGCAGCCAGCCCCAGCATTTT.